These 31 T cell receptor beta chains were sequenced from one sample in a study of shared clonotypes between healthy human individuals. Data came from immunoSEQ multiplex PCR; TCRdb stores just in-frame clones and leaves some out. The sample has hundreds of thousands of clones; 96% are singletons. Naive CD8 cells were CD45RO-negative, positively selected for CCR7, excluding terminally differentiated effector memory CD45RA+ cells. Sequenced sample: naive CD8+ T cells sorted from blood. All receptors come from a woman in her 30s in good health.

V gene TRBV28 combines with J gene TRBJ2-5; either TRBD1 or TRBD2 may fit D (5 bases each). Trimming removed 8 bases from V and 0 bases from J, with 19 bases in between. Per germline, CDR1 MDHEN and CDR2 SYDVKM. This CDR3 is 16 amino acids long. The CDR3 is CASVGVLERYQETQYF. The CDR3 DNA reads TGTGCCAGCGTAGGGGTGTTGGAGCGGTACCAAGAGACCCAGTACTTC.

The chain combines TRBV15 with TRBJ2-7; D is unresolved. The length of the CDR3 is 15 residues. Germline V CDR1 and CDR2: LNHNV, YYDKDF (reference sequence). The V end lost 0 bases, the J end lost 4 bases, and 13 bases lay between the germline ends. CDR3 bases: TGTGCCACCAGCAGAGATCAGACAAATCTGTACGAGCAGTACTTC. Amino acid sequence: CATSRDQTNLYEQYF.

The gene calls are TRBV7-9 and TRBJ1-1; D is undetermined. The CDR3 extends over 15 amino acids. Germline assignment: CDR1 SEHNR and CDR2 FQNEAQ (reference sequence). V dropped 2 bases and J dropped 1 base, with 11 bases sitting between them. Here the CDR3 DNA reads TGTGCCAGCAGCTTAATGAGGGAAGGGAACACTGAAGCTTTCTTT. Its translation: CASSLMREGNTEAFF.

V usage is TRBV5-8 and J usage is TRBJ2-7; D is possibly TRBD1 (6 bases). The CDR3 is 13 amino acids. V lost 9 bases to trimming and J lost 5 bases, with 18 bases between them. CDR1 is SGHTS and CDR2 is YDEGEE in the germline V gene. The CDR3 DNA follows: TGTGCCACCCAGAGGGGGTTAGGGAACGAGCAGTACTTC. This gives the protein CATQRGLGNEQYF. Filled out from reference TRBV5-8 and TRBJ2-7, the complete variable domain reads EAGVTQSPTHLIKTRGQQATLRCSPISGHTSVYWYQQALGLGLQFLLWYDEGEERNRGNFPPRFSGRQFPNYSSELNVNALELEDSALYLCATQRGLGNEQYFGPGTRLTVT.

This chain links TRBV27 with TRBJ2-3, with 7 bases matching TRBD2. J lost 4 bases, V lost 0 bases, and 4 bases had no gene match. The CDR3 is made up of 15 amino acids. Germline V gene lookup returns CDR1 MNHEY and CDR2 SMNVEV (reference sequence). The CDR3 is CASSLSAGEADTQYF. Written as DNA, the CDR3 is TGTGCCAGCAGTTTATCGGCGGGAGAGGCAGATACGCAGTATTTT.

The rearrangement joins TRBV2 to TRBJ2-1, with 8 positions matching TRBD2. The J segment lost 1 base and the V segment lost 6 bases, leaving 5 bases of the junction unmatched. Per the germline V gene, CDR1 is SNHLY and CDR2 is FYNNEI. The CDR3 consists of 15 residues. In DNA form, the CDR3 reads TGTGCCAGCAGAGAGACTAGCGTTTCCTACAATGAGCAGTTCTTC. Its translation: CASRETSVSYNEQFF.

The V gene is TRBV30, the J gene TRBJ1-1, with D possibly matching TRBD1 (6 bases). The germline CDR1 and CDR2 sequences are GTSNPN and SVGIG (reference sequence). The V end lost 4 bases, the J end lost 8 bases, and 11 bases lay between the germline ends. The CDR3 contains 11 residues. The CDR3 protein is CAWTVTGEAFF. CDR3 bases: TGTGCCTGGACCGTAACAGGGGAAGCTTTCTTT.

The V and J genes are TRBV7-9 and TRBJ2-7; D call uncertain. V lost 3 bases to trimming and J lost 5 bases, with 2 bases between them. The length of the CDR3 is 10 residues. Germline CDR1 and CDR2: SEHNR and FQNEAQ (reference sequence). The CDR3 protein is CASSLDEQYF. The CDR3 nucleotides read TGTGCCAGCAGCTTGGACGAGCAGTACTTC.

The genes are TRBV10-1 and TRBJ2-5, with D perhaps being TRBD1 or TRBD2 (5 bases each). V lost 3 bases, J lost 5 bases, and 22 bases lay in between. CDR3 length: 17 residues. CDR1 and CDR2 from the germline V gene are WNHNN and SYGVQD (reference sequence). The DNA of the CDR3 is TGCGCCAGCAGTGAAAGCAAGGGGACCGGGCCTGGGGAGACCCAGTACTTC. This translates into CASSESKGTGPGETQYF.

The chain carries TRBV11-2 and TRBJ2-5; 7 positions agree with TRBD1. The CDR3 sequence is 16 residues long. With 1 base clipped from V and 3 bases from J, the junction kept 8 bases outside the gene matches. Germline assignment: CDR1 SGHAT and CDR2 FQNNGV. The CDR3 loop is CASSLVGAGGKETQYF. The CDR3 region has the DNA TGTGCCAGCAGCTTAGTGGGGGCAGGGGGTAAAGAGACCCAGTACTTC.

The rearrangement links TRBV28 to TRBJ2-7; D remains ambiguous. Trimming stripped 6 bases from V and 7 bases from J, with 22 bases between. CDR1 and CDR2 (germline): MDHEN, SYDVKM. The CDR3 consists of 15 residues. The CDR3 loop reads CASSSLVFVASEQYF. CDR3 nucleotides: TGTGCCAGCAGCTCTCTGGTGTTTGTGGCTTCGGAGCAGTACTTC.

This clone was recorded once. The V gene is TRBV9, the J gene TRBJ1-1; D not resolved. CDR3 length: 14 amino acids. The V end was cut by 3 bases, the J end by 1 base, with 10 bases between. Germline V CDR1 and CDR2: SGDLS, YYNGEE. In DNA, the CDR3 is TGTGCCAGCAGCGCTTACGCGGGGAACACTGAAGCTTTCTTT. Protein product: CASSAYAGNTEAFF.

Only one count was recorded for this clone. The J gene is TRBJ1-5, the V gene TRBV28; 10 bases agree with TRBD1. The CDR3 is 17 amino acids. Germline assignment: CDR1 MDHEN and CDR2 SYDVKM. V lost 5 bases to trimming and J lost 3 bases; unmatched junction nucleotides: 10. DNA of the CDR3: TGTGCCAGCAGTGCCTCCGGGACAGGGGTCTTCAATCAGCCCCAGCATTTT. It encodes CASSASGTGVFNQPQHF.

J is TRBJ2-7 and V is TRBV7-2; D is possibly TRBD2 (5 bases). The CDR3 runs 14 residues. V was cut by 4 bases and J by 0 bases, with 10 bases left in between. In germline, CDR1 is SGHTA, CDR2 FQGNSA. CDR3 sequence: CASSSTRASYEQYF. The CDR3 DNA follows: TGTGCCAGCAGCTCCACTAGGGCCTCCTACGAGCAGTACTTC.

The chain carries TRBV2 and TRBJ2-1; 10 bases fit TRBD1. The CDR3 contains 14 residues. Germline assignment: CDR1 SNHLY and CDR2 FYNNEI. The J segment lost 4 bases and the V segment lost 6 bases, leaving 3 bases of the junction unmatched. In DNA, the CDR3 is TGTGCCAGCAGGGGGACAGGGGTATACAATGAGCAGTTCTTC. It yields the protein CASRGTGVYNEQFF. Based on the CDR3 plus reference TRBV2 and TRBJ2-1, the full variable domain is EPEVTQTPSHQVTQMGQEVILRCVPISNHLYFYWYRQILGQKVEFLVSFYNNEISEKSEIFDDQFSVERPDGSNFTLKIRSTKLEDSAMYFCASRGTGVYNEQFFGPGTRLTVL.

As for this clone: Within the sample, other DNA sequences also encode this same CDR3. The V gene is TRBV6-5, the J gene TRBJ2-7; D not resolved. V lost 0 bases to trimming and J lost 0 bases, with 3 bases between them. CDR1 is MNHEY and CDR2 is SVGAGI in the germline V gene. The CDR3 consists of 13 residues. The CDR3 loop reads CASSYSISYEQYF. The DNA of the CDR3 is TGTGCCAGCAGTTACTCCATCTCCTACGAGCAGTACTTC.

The V call is TRBV6-1, the J call TRBJ2-7, with 10 positions matching TRBD2. Germline V gene sequence: CDR1 MNHNS, CDR2 SASEGT. The CDR3 extends over 17 amino acids. The ends lost 3 bases at V and 2 bases at J; junction bases unmatched: 10. DNA of the CDR3: TGTGCCAGCAGTGAGACGGTAGCGGGAGGAGGGGCCTACGAGCAGTACTTC. This sequence encodes CASSETVAGGGAYEQYF.

J is TRBJ2-5 and V is TRBV28, with D unclear. The DNA end is a closer match to TRBJ2-7, so the J assignment may be wrong. The CDR3 runs to 13 residues. Germline CDR1 MDHEN, CDR2 SYDVKM. The CDR3 sequence: CASSFLGLYEQYF. In DNA form, the CDR3 reads TGTGCCAGCAGTTTTCTCGGCCTCTACGAGCAGTACTTC.

The CDR3 protein is CASSLSQGYEQYF. CDR3 bases: TGTGCCAGCAGCTTGAGTCAGGGGTACGAGCAGTACTTC. The chain recombines TRBV5-4 with TRBJ2-7, with D possibly being TRBD1 (6 bases). Deletions cut 1 base from V and 4 bases from J, with 9 bases between. Germline CDR1 reads SGHNT; CDR2 reads YYREEE (reference sequence). This CDR3 contains 13 residues.

Note on this clone: Different DNA sequences within this sample yield the same CDR3. The rearrangement links TRBV27 to TRBJ1-2; D is unclear. The CDR3 has 13 amino acids. Germline V gene data show CDR1 as MNHEY and CDR2 as SMNVEV (reference sequence). The V end was cut by 3 bases, the J end by 4 bases, with 9 bases between. The CDR3 region is CASSLSGSYGYTF. CDR3 nucleotide sequence: TGTGCCAGCAGTTTGAGCGGCTCCTATGGCTACACCTTC.

The chain employs TRBV7-2 and TRBJ2-1, with D tentatively TRBD2 (5 bases). This CDR3 contains 15 residues. CDR1 SGHTA and CDR2 FQGNSA come from the germline V gene. The V end lost 4 bases, the J end lost 0 bases, and 10 bases lay between the germline ends. In DNA form, the CDR3 reads TGTGCCAGCAGCTCGAGGGATCGCTCCTACAATGAGCAGTTCTTC. This translates into CASSSRDRSYNEQFF. Variable domain in full (rest from reference TRBV7-2 and TRBJ2-1): GAGVSQSPSNKVTEKGKDVELRCDPISGHTALYWYRQSLGQGLEFLIYFQGNSAPDKSGLPSDRFSAERTGGSVSTLTIQRTQQEDSAVYLCASSSRDRSYNEQFFGPGTRLTVL.

This chain uses TRBV15 with TRBJ2-7; tentatively, D is TRBD2 (5 bases). The length of the CDR3 is 15 residues. Germline CDR1 LNHNV, CDR2 YYDKDF (reference sequence). The V end lost 5 bases, the J end lost 2 bases, and 16 bases lay between the germline ends. CDR3 nucleotides: TGTGCCACCAGCTCCTCCCAAGCGGATCCCTACGAGCAGTACTTC. It is translated as CATSSSQADPYEQYF.

V and J are TRBV4-1 and TRBJ1-1, with TRBD1 matching over 8 bases. The CDR3 spans 15 residues. Germline assignment: CDR1 MGHRA and CDR2 YSYEKL. The ends lost 2 bases at V and 1 base at J; junction bases unmatched: 3. The CDR3: CASSQPDRENTEAFF. The CDR3 nucleotides are TGCGCCAGCAGCCAACCGGACAGGGAGAACACTGAAGCTTTCTTT.

V gene TRBV2 combines with J gene TRBJ1-2; D is unclear. V was pared by 7 bases and J by 3 bases, with 9 bases between. CDR3 size: 12 residues. Germline V gives CDR1 SNHLY, CDR2 FYNNEI. CDR3 protein: CASIGRDYGYTF. The CDR3 coding sequence is TGTGCCAGCATAGGACGAGACTATGGCTACACCTTC.

V gene TRBV19 combines with J gene TRBJ1-1; TRBD1 is a possible D gene (5 bases). V was pared by 3 bases and J by 4 bases, with 18 bases between. The CDR3 has 16 amino acids. Germline CDR1 LNHDA, CDR2 SQIVND (reference sequence). The DNA of the CDR3 is TGTGCCAGTAGTATCGGGGGAGGAGCCGGGGGCACTGAAGCTTTCTTT. Encoded protein: CASSIGGGAGGTEAFF.

This sequence joins TRBV28 and TRBJ2-2, with D hard to call. Germline assignment: CDR1 MDHEN and CDR2 SYDVKM. CDR3 size: 13 residues. V lost 5 bases to trimming and J lost 5 bases, with 9 bases between them. CDR3 loop: CASSVTGTGELFF. The CDR3 bases are TGTGCCAGCAGTGTTACTGGTACCGGGGAGCTGTTTTTT.

The rearrangement joins TRBV7-9 to TRBJ2-7; 14 nucleotides agree with TRBD2. Germline V CDR1 and CDR2: SEHNR, FQNEAQ (reference sequence). With 5 bases clipped from V and 5 bases from J, the junction kept 8 bases outside the gene matches. This CDR3 spans 16 amino acids. CDR3 nucleotide sequence: TGTGCCAGCAGCCCGCGAAGGACTAGCGGGAGGAACGAGCAGTACTTC. This encodes CASSPRRTSGRNEQYF.

As to this clone: Other DNA sequences in this sample translate to the same CDR3. The chain recombines TRBV9 with TRBJ1-5; no firm D call. This CDR3 has 13 amino acids. V was clipped by 0 bases and J by 7 bases, with 8 bases between them. Germline V gives CDR1 SGDLS, CDR2 YYNGEE. The CDR3 bases are TGTGCCAGCAGCGTAGGGGCGGGCCAGCCCCAGCATTTT. Amino acid sequence: CASSVGAGQPQHF.

This chain uses TRBV28 with TRBJ2-5, with D perhaps being TRBD1 or TRBD2 (6 bases each). The germline V and J ends were trimmed by 6 bases and 1 base, with 12 bases remaining between them. The CDR3 sequence is 14 residues long. Germline CDR1 MDHEN, CDR2 SYDVKM. The CDR3, as DNA: TGTGCCAGCAGAGGAGGGACACCCCAAGAGACCCAGTACTTC. It specifies CASRGGTPQETQYF.

The chain carries TRBV27 and TRBJ2-1, with D unclear. The CDR3 loop spans 13 amino acids. Germline-derived CDR1 and CDR2 are MNHEY and SMNVEV (reference sequence). The V end lost 7 bases, the J end lost 2 bases, and 9 bases lay between the germline ends. The CDR3 nucleotides are TGTGCCAGCAATAGTCGGGCCTACAATGAGCAGTTCTTC. This translates into CASNSRAYNEQFF.

V gene TRBV27 combines with J gene TRBJ2-7; 7 positions match TRBD2. V was clipped by 6 bases and J by 2 bases; unmatched bases: 7. Germline CDR1 is MNHEY and CDR2 is SMNVEV (reference sequence). This CDR3 is 14 amino acids long. The CDR3 spells CASSHGGGAYEQYF. DNA for the CDR3: TGTGCCAGCAGCCATGGGGGAGGGGCCTACGAGCAGTACTTC.